These 25 T cell receptor beta chains originate from one sample sequenced in a study of T cell clonality in common variable immunodeficiency. Using immunoSEQ multiplex PCR, the repertoire was profiled, and TCRdb retains in-frame clones only, with some absent. This sample has 50,000 to 55,000 clones, each found more than once. Sequenced input: peripheral blood mononuclear cells. The receptors derive from a person aged 18-70 years in good health.

The sample holds many counts of this clone. The sequence runs out 3 residues before the end of the CDR3; the remainder is reconstructed from the germline J gene. The V gene is TRBV5-8, the J gene TRBJ2-7; D might be TRBD1 (6 bases). Germline lookup yields CDR1 SGHTS and CDR2 YDEGEE. The CDR3 is 11 amino acids. V was shortened by 7 bases and J by 3 bases, with 8 bases between the two germline ends. CDR3: CASDRSYEQYF. Incomplete CDR3 DNA: TGTGCCAGCGACAGGAGCTACGAG.

This clone was seen ten or more times. The read stops 3 residues short of the end of the CDR3; the missing end is completed from the germline J gene. The rearrangement uses TRBV11-3 and TRBJ2-2; no firm D call. The V gene lost 7 bases and the J gene lost 2 bases, with 8 bases spanning the gap. The CDR3 extends over 13 amino acids. CDR1 SGHNT and CDR2 YENEEA come from the germline V gene. The sequenced CDR3 bases are TGTGCCAGCACCCAGACTAACACCGGGGAG. Amino acids: CASTQTNTGE. The full-length CDR3 reads as CASTQTNTGELFF.

This clone was observed many times. Because the CDR3's place on the DNA is in doubt, the DNA is left out and the CDR3 is given as listed by TCRdb. The chain has TRBV19 and TRBJ2-2; the table names TRBD1, a call not compared with the DNA. From germline, CDR1 is LNHDA and CDR2 SQIVND (reference sequence). A total of 15 residues make up the CDR3, ends included. The CDR3 loop is CASTSEPAGANVLFF.

This clone came up many times. The CDR3 end lies 3 residues beyond the end of the read and is filled in from the germline J gene. The chain combines TRBV30 with TRBJ1-2; D remains ambiguous. V was clipped by 4 bases and J by 6 bases, with 15 bases between them. Germline V gene data show CDR1 as GTSNPN and CDR2 as SVGIG (reference sequence). The CDR3 covers 13 residues. The CDR3 bases that were read are TGTGCCTGGACCCCCCTTTCGGGTCATGGC. Protein: CAWTPLSGHG. The whole CDR3 protein reads CAWTPLSGHGYTF.

This clone was found many times. The read ends 3 residues shy of where the CDR3 ends; the end is completed using the germline J gene. This rearrangement joins TRBV7-2 to TRBJ1-2; maybe TRBD1 (6 bases). Deletions cut 0 bases from V and 0 bases from J, with 14 bases between. This CDR3 has 17 residues. Per germline, CDR1 SGHTA and CDR2 FQGNSA. Incomplete CDR3 DNA: TGTGCCAGCAGCTTAGCAGGACAGATTAGCACTAACTATGGC. Protein product: CASSLAGQISTNYG. The complete CDR3 protein is CASSLAGQISTNYGYTF.

There are many counts of this clone. With the read ending 3 residues before the CDR3 end, the germline J gene is used to fill in that end. V gene TRBV2 combines with J gene TRBJ2-2; 9 bases agree with TRBD2. V lost 5 bases to trimming and J lost 5 bases; unmatched junction nucleotides: 6. The CDR3 spans 15 residues. Germline V gene data show CDR1 as SNHLY and CDR2 as FYNNEI. Incomplete CDR3 DNA: TGTGCCAGCAGTCGCAGACTAGCGGAGACCGGGGAG. Amino acids: CASSRRLAETGE. The CDR3 in its entirety is CASSRRLAETGELFF.

This clone was counted a few times. The read terminates 3 residues ahead of where the CDR3 ends, so the germline J gene completes it. The chain carries TRBV6-4 and TRBJ1-2; unclear D gene. Germline-derived CDR1 and CDR2 are MRHNA and SNTAGT. CDR3 length equals 14 residues. Deletions cut 5 bases from V and 1 base from J, with 11 bases between. The covered CDR3 bases are TGTGCCAGCAGTCCCCGGGTCTTTAACTATGGC. Protein: CASSPRVFNYG. The whole CDR3 sequence is CASSPRVFNYGYTF.

This clone came up many times. The read is 3 residues too short to cover the CDR3 end, so that end is filled in from the germline J gene. The rearrangement links TRBV30 to TRBJ1-5; D might be TRBD1 (6 bases). This CDR3 is built from 16 residues. Germline V lookup: CDR1 GTSNPN, CDR2 SVGIG (reference sequence). Trimming cost V 3 bases and J 0 bases, with 15 bases left between them. The CDR3: CAWSVGGGHSNQPQHF. The covered CDR3 bases are TGTGCCTGGAGCGTAGGGGGGGGCCATAGCAATCAGCCC. Using reference TRBV30 and TRBJ1-5 for the parts outside the CDR3, the full variable domain is SQTIHQWPATLVQPVGSPLSLECTVEGTSNPNLYWYRQAAGRGLQLLFYSVGIGQISSEVPQNLSASRPQDRQFILSSKKLLLSDSGFYLCAWSVGGGHSNQPQHFGDGTRLSIL.

Remarks on this clone: The read halts 3 residues ahead of the CDR3 end, with the missing end drawn from the germline J gene. The gene calls are TRBV5-1 and TRBJ2-7; 7 nucleotides agree with TRBD1. Per germline, CDR1 SGHRS and CDR2 YFSETQ. This CDR3 has 12 residues. Germline trimming cut 4 bases from V and 4 bases from J; bases unmatched to any gene: 2. The CDR3 DNA, read in part, is TGCGCCAGCAGCCAGACAGGGTACGAG. This encodes CASSQTGYE. The whole CDR3 reads CASSQTGYEQYF.

The table lists this clone with many counts. CDR3 region: CASSELVRSNQPQHF. The DNA read from the CDR3 is TGTGCCAGCAGCGAACTAGTTCGTAGCAATCAGCCC. V and J are TRBV2 and TRBJ1-5, with unresolved D. The read ends 3 residues before the CDR3 terminus; that terminus is restored from the germline J gene. This CDR3 spans 15 amino acids. Germline CDR1 reads SNHLY; CDR2 reads FYNNEI. Trimming removed 6 bases at V and 0 bases at J, with 12 bases between.

This clone was found many times. The read comes to an end 3 residues before the CDR3 does, leaving the germline J gene to fill in the end. The chain joins TRBV5-6 to TRBJ2-3; D is perhaps TRBD2 (6 bases). The V gene lost 0 bases and the J gene lost 2 bases, with 10 bases spanning the gap. Germline V gene sequence: CDR1 SGHDT, CDR2 YYEEEE. The CDR3 is made up of 15 amino acids. The sequenced CDR3 bases are TGTGCCAGCAGCTTGGGCGGGGCCACCACAGATACG. Translation gives CASSLGGATTDT. The complete CDR3 sequence is CASSLGGATTDTQYF.

This clone was picked up many times. The read ends 3 residues shy of where the CDR3 ends; the end is completed using the germline J gene. The chain uses TRBV29-1 and TRBJ2-1; 8 bases are a match to TRBD2. Germline CDR1 and CDR2: SQVTM and ANQGSEA. The trim removed 2 bases at V and 7 bases at J, leaving 4 bases unmatched. The CDR3 spans 13 residues. CDR3 bases read: TGCAGCGTTGAAATAGCGGGGATGAATGAG. Encoded protein: CSVEIAGMNE. The whole CDR3 protein is CSVEIAGMNEQFF.

This CDR3 reads CASSLNSGVEEKLFF. The CDR3 DNA, read in part, is TGTGCCAGCAGCTTGAACTCGGGGGTGGAGGAAAAA. The V and J genes are TRBV7-9 and TRBJ1-4; weak D call: TRBD1 (5 bases). Sequencing ends 3 residues short of the CDR3 end; the germline J gene provides the rest. This CDR3 has 15 residues. With 3 bases removed from V and 8 bases from J, the gap between germline ends came to 16 bases. The germline V gene has CDR1 SEHNR and CDR2 FQNEAQ (reference sequence). Full variable domain (rest looked up from reference TRBV7-9 and TRBJ1-4): DTGVSQNPRHKITKRGQNVTFRCDPISEHNRLYWYRQTLGQGPEFLTYFQNEAQLEKSRLLSDRFSAERPKGSFSTLEIQRTEQGDSAMYLCASSLNSGVEEKLFFGSGTQLSVL.

Comment on this clone: The observed sequence ends 3 residues before the CDR3 terminus, with the missing tail filled in from the germline J gene. V and J are TRBV7-8 and TRBJ1-1, with D possibly being TRBD1 (5 bases). Between the trimmed V and J ends, which lost 4 bases and 3 bases, there was a span of 15 bases. This CDR3 has 15 residues. Germline V gives CDR1 SGHVS, CDR2 FQNEAQ. The CDR3 sequence: CASSSKLGLDTEAFF. CDR3 bases read: TGTGCCAGCAGCTCTAAACTGGGGCTGGACACTGAA.

This clone was recorded many times. The read comes to an end 3 residues before the CDR3 does, leaving the germline J gene to fill in the end. The chain carries TRBV5-6 and TRBJ2-3, with D tentatively TRBD2 (5 bases). CDR1 SGHDT and CDR2 YYEEEE come from the germline V gene. The CDR3 length is 15 residues. The CDR3 loop reads CASSATGIESQPQYF. Incomplete CDR3 DNA: TGTGCCAGCAGCGCGACGGGGATTGAGAGTCAGCCG.

In this sample, this clone turned up a few times. CDR3 amino acids: CASSPPAQLEAFF. The sequenced CDR3 bases are TGTGCCAGCTCACCTCCTGCTCAACTTGAA. J is TRBJ1-1 and V is TRBV18; D is uncertain. The read is 3 residues too short to cover the CDR3 end, so that end is filled in from the germline J gene. This CDR3 has 13 residues. V was clipped by 3 bases and J by 7 bases, with 12 bases between them. Germline V gene sequence: CDR1 KGHSH, CDR2 LQKENI.

This clone was seen repeatedly, ten times or more. The read comes to an end 3 residues before the CDR3 does, leaving the germline J gene to fill in the end. The genes are TRBV5-6 and TRBJ2-7; TRBD1 aligns across 10 bases. The junction had 5 bases not matched to a gene; V was cut back by 0 bases and J by 5 bases. There are 15 residues in the CDR3. Germline CDR1 SGHDT, CDR2 YYEEEE. The CDR3 is CASSLAGTGVHEQYF. The CDR3 bases that were read are TGTGCCAGCAGCTTGGCCGGGACAGGGGTGCACGAG.

This clone was counted ten times or more. The read ends 3 residues before the CDR3 terminus; that terminus is restored from the germline J gene. The chain combines TRBV19 with TRBJ1-2; D may be TRBD1 (6 bases). V lost 6 bases, J lost 0 bases, and 17 bases lay in between. Germline loops: CDR1 LNHDA, CDR2 SQIVND (reference sequence). The CDR3 contains 16 residues. This CDR3 is CASSLDTGTPNYGYTF. The sequenced part of the CDR3 DNA is TGTGCCAGTAGCCTAGATACCGGGACACCTAACTATGGC.

This clone has at least ten counts. The CDR3 end lies 3 residues beyond the end of the read and is filled in from the germline J gene. The J gene is TRBJ2-7, the V gene TRBV6-2 or TRBV6-3, with 7 bases identical to TRBD2. The V gene's germline CDR1 is MNHEY and CDR2 SVGEGT. The CDR3 covers 16 residues. Losses at the gene ends were 4 bases for V and 2 bases for J; bases not matched to a gene: 11. CDR3 sequence: CASSSSGGAGTYEQYF. Partial CDR3 DNA: TGTGCCAGCAGTTCCTCCGGGGGAGCGGGGACCTACGAG.

The CDR3 is CASSPLLQGSAYEQYF. The CDR3 bases that were read are TGTGCCAGCTCACCATTACTTCAGGGGTCCGCCTACGAG. The rearrangement joins TRBV18 to TRBJ2-7, with D tentatively TRBD1 (6 bases). The DNA ends 3 residues before the CDR3 does, and the rest of the CDR3 is filled in from the germline J gene. V was cut by 2 bases and J by 2 bases, with 16 bases left in between. CDR3 length equals 16 residues. The V gene's germline CDR1 is KGHSH and CDR2 LQKENI.

In this sample, this clone turned up many times. One end of the junction does not line up with germline, which may come from a read error. The read comes to an end 3 residues before the CDR3 does, leaving the germline J gene to fill in the end. The rearrangement uses TRBV4-2 and TRBJ2-7; 14 bases are a match to TRBD2. This CDR3 contains 16 residues. CDR1 is LGHNA and CDR2 is YNFKEQ in the germline V gene. Incomplete CDR3 DNA: TGCGCCAGCAGCCAAGATGGGACTAGCGGGAGCTACGAG. Translated, it gives CASSQDGTSGSYE. The whole CDR3 reads CASSQDGTSGSYEQYF.

This clone was seen many times. The read terminates 3 residues before the CDR3 end, so the remaining end is supplied by the germline J gene. The V call is TRBV20-1, the J call TRBJ2-7, with 8 bases matching TRBD2. Germline V gene data show CDR1 as DFQATT and CDR2 as SNEGSKA (reference sequence). This CDR3 has 12 amino acids. J gave up 2 bases and V 6 bases, and 3 bases lay outside the gene matches. CDR3 region: CSAEGLAYEQYF. CDR3 DNA (partial): TGCAGTGCAGAGGGACTAGCCTACGAG.

This clone has at least ten counts. The observed sequence ends 3 residues before the CDR3 terminus, with the missing tail filled in from the germline J gene. The chain recombines TRBV7-2 with TRBJ1-5; 8 bases agree with TRBD1. V trimming: 4 bases; J trimming: 4 bases; junction bases outside the gene matches: 3. The CDR3 loop spans 14 amino acids. Germline V gene lookup returns CDR1 SGHTA and CDR2 FQGNSA. The sequenced part of the CDR3 DNA is TGTGCCAGCAGCTGGGGACAGGAGAATCAGCCC. Translation: CASSWGQENQP. The CDR3, in full, reads CASSWGQENQPQHF.

To note about this clone: The read ends 3 residues early relative to the CDR3; the germline J gene fills the gap. The gene calls are TRBV6-1 and TRBJ1-1; D not resolved. The CDR3 extends over 13 amino acids. The V and J ends lost 3 bases and 2 bases respectively, with 7 bases between them. The germline V gene encodes CDR1 MNHNS and CDR2 SASEGT. This chain's CDR3 is CASSDNLNTEAFF. CDR3 bases read: TGTGCCAGCAGTGATAACTTAAACACTGAA.

To note about this clone: The missing CDR3 end, 3 residues past where the read stops, is filled in from the germline J gene. V is TRBV2 and J is TRBJ1-4; D is perhaps TRBD1 (5 bases). CDR1 is SNHLY and CDR2 is FYNNEI in the germline V gene. This CDR3 has 15 amino acids. The part of the CDR3 DNA that was read is TGTGCCAGCAGTGGAAGGTTATCTGGGGCCAACGTA. Its protein product is CASSGRLSGANV. The entire CDR3 protein is CASSGRLSGANVLFF.